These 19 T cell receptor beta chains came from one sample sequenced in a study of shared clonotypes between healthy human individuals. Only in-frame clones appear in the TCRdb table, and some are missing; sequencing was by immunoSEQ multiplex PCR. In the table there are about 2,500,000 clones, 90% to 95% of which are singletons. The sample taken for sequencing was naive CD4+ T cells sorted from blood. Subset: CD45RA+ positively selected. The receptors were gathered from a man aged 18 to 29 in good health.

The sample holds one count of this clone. In nucleotides, the CDR3 is TGTGCCAGCAGAAGGACTAGCGGGAAAGAGACCCAGTACTTC. Amino acid sequence: CASRRTSGKETQYF. The V gene is TRBV25-1, the J gene TRBJ2-5, with 12 bases fitting TRBD2. Losses at the gene ends were 6 bases for V and 3 bases for J; bases not matched to a gene: 2. This CDR3 contains 14 residues. From germline, CDR1 is MGHDK and CDR2 SYGVNS. Supplemented by reference TRBV25-1 and TRBJ2-5, the full variable domain reads EADIYQTPRYLVIGTGKKITLECSQTMGHDKMYWYQQDPGMELHLIHYSYGVNSTEKGDLSSESTVSRIRTEHFPLTLESARPSHTSQYLCASRRTSGKETQYFGPGTRLLVL.

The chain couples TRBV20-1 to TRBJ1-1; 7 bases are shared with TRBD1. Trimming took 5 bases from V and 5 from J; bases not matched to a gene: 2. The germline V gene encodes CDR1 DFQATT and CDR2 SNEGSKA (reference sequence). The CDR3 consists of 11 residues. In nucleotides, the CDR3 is TGCAGTGCTCCGGGACAGACTGAAGCTTTCTTT. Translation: CSAPGQTEAFF.

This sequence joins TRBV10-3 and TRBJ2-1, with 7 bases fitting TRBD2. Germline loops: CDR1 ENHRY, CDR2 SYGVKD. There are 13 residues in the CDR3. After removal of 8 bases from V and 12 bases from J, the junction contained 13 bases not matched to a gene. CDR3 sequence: CAIGGDLTSGQFF. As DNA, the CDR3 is TGTGCCATCGGGGGGGACCTCACTTCGGGGCAGTTCTTC.

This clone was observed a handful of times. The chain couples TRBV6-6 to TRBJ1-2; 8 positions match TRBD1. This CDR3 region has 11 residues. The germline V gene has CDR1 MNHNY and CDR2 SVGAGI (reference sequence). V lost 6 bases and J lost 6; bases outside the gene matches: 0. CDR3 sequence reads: CASRTGDGYTF. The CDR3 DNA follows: TGTGCCAGCAGGACAGGGGATGGCTACACCTTC.

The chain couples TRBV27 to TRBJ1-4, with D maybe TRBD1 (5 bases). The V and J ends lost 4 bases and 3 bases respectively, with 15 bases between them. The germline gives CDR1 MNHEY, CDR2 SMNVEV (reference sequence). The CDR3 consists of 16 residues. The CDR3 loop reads CASSSHGAESNEKLFF. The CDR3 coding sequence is TGTGCCAGCAGTTCCCATGGGGCGGAGTCTAATGAAAAACTGTTTTTT.

CDR3 in DNA: TGTGCCAGCAGCGCCTCAGGGGGCGCGGTAAATGAGCAGTTCTTC. Translated, it gives CASSASGGAVNEQFF. The rearrangement links TRBV9 to TRBJ2-1; 8 bases align to TRBD1. Germline V CDR1 and CDR2: SGDLS, YYNGEE. With 3 bases clipped from V and 7 bases from J, the junction kept 9 bases outside the gene matches. This CDR3 is built from 15 residues.

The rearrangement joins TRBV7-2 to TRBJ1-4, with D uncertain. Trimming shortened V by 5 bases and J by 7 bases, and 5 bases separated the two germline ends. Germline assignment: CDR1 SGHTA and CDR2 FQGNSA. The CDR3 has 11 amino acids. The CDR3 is CASSRGEKLFF. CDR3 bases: TGTGCCAGCAGCCGAGGTGAAAAACTGTTTTTT.

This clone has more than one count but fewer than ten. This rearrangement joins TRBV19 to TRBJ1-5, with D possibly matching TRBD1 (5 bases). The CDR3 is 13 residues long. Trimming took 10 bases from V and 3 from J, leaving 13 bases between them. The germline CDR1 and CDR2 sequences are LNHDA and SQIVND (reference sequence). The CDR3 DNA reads TGTGCCACTTCCAGGGAGGCCAATCAGCCCCAGCATTTT. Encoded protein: CATSREANQPQHF.

The CDR3 bases are TGTGCCAGCAGCTTAGTACCCAGCTACAATGAGCAGTTCTTC. Translation gives CASSLVPSYNEQFF. V gene TRBV7-9 combines with J gene TRBJ2-1; D is unresolved. The CDR3 is 14 residues long. The ends were cut back, 1 base at V and 3 bases at J, with 7 bases in the middle. Germline CDR1 reads SEHNR; CDR2 reads FQNEAQ (reference sequence).

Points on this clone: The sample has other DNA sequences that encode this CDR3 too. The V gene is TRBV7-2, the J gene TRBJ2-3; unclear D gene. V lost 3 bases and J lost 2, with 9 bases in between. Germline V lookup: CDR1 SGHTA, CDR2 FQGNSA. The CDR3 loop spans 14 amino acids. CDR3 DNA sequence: TGTGCCAGCAGCTTGGTGGGAAACACAGATACGCAGTATTTT. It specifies CASSLVGNTDTQYF.

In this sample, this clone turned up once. CDR3 amino acids: CASSEDGVRYGYTF. As DNA, the CDR3 is TGTGCCAGCAGTGAAGACGGGGTGAGATATGGCTACACCTTC. V gene TRBV2 combines with J gene TRBJ1-2, with no clear D. Trimming took 1 base from V and 5 from J, leaving 11 bases between them. The germline V gene encodes CDR1 SNHLY and CDR2 FYNNEI. The CDR3 totals 14 residues.

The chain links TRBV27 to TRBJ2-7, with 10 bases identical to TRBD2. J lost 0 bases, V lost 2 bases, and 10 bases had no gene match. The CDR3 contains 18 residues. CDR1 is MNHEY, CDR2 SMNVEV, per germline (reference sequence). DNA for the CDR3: TGTGCCAGCAGTTTAGTAGCGGGGGGCTATACCAACTCCTACGAGCAGTACTTC. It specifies CASSLVAGGYTNSYEQYF.

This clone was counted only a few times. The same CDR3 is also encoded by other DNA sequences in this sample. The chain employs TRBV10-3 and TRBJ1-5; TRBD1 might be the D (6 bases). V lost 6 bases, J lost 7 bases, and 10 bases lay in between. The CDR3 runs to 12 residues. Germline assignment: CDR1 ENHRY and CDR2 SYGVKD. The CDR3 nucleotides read TGTGCCATCAGCCCAGGGGACCAGCCCCAGCATTTT. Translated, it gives CAISPGDQPQHF.

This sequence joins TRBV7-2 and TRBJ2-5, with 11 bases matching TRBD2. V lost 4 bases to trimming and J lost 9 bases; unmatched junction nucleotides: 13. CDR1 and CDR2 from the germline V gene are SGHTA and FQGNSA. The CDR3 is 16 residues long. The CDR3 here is CASSSTSGTGGVAQYF. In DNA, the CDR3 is TGTGCCAGCAGCTCGACTAGCGGGACGGGGGGGGTGGCCCAGTACTTC.

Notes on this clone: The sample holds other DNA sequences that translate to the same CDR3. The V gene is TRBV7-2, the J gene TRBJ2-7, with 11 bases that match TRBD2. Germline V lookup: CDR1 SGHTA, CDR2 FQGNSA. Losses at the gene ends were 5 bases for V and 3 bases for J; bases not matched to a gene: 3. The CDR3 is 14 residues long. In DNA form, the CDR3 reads TGTGCCAGCAGCCTAACTAGCGGGAGCTACGAGCAGTACTTC. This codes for CASSLTSGSYEQYF.

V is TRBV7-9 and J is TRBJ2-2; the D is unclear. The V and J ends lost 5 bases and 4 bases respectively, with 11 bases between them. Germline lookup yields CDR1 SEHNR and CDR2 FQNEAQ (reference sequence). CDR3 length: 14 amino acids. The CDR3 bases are TGTGCCAGCAGCCTCGACCTAATCACCGGGGAGCTGTTTTTT. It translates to CASSLDLITGELFF.

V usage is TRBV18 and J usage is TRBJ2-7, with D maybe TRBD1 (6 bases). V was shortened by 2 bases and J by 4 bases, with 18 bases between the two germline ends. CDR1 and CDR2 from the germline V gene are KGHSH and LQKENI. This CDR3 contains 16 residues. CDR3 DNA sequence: TGTGCCAGCTCACCAAGCATGGATTGGACAGCGTACGAGCAGTACTTC. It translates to CASSPSMDWTAYEQYF.

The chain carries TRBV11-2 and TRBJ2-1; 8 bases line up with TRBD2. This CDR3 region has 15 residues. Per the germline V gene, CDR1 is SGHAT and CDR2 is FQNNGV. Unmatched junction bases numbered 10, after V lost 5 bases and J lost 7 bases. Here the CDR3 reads CASSLGLAVKNEQFF. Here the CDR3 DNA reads TGTGCCAGCAGCCTCGGACTAGCTGTTAAAAATGAGCAGTTCTTC.

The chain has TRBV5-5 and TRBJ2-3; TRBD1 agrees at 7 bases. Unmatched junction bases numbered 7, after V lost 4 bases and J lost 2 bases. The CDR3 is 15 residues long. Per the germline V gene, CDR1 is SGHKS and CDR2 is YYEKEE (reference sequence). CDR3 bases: TGTGCCAGCAGCATTGGGACAGTTATCACAGATACGCAGTATTTT. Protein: CASSIGTVITDTQYF.